This T cell receptor (beta chain) was sequenced during a study of cytomegalovirus exposure and HLA in healthy donors. Amplification used 60 Vbeta primers and 13 Jbeta primers. Repertoires were generated with immunoSEQ multiplex PCR, while TCRdb's copy carries only in-frame clones and drops some. Of around 120,000 clones in the sample, 65% to 80% were seen once. The sequenced material came from PBMCs. The TCR was taken from a woman in her thirties or forties in good health and CMV-seropositive.

The CDR3 DNA follows: TGTGCCAGCAGCTTTCAATCAGGGGGCGGGGGTAACACCGGGGAGCTGTTTTTT. It translates to CASSFQSGGGGNTGELFF. The chain links TRBV5-4 to TRBJ2-2, with D perhaps TRBD1 (8 bases). Germline loops: CDR1 SGHNT, CDR2 YYREEE (reference sequence). The CDR3 has 18 residues. Trimming pared 2 bases from V and 2 bases from J, leaving 19 bases between.